A selection of T cell receptor beta chains follows, all from one sample in a study of neoadjuvant anti-PD-1 for oral cavity cancer. The table came from immunoSEQ multiplex PCR; TCRdb's copy has only in-frame clones and leaves some out. The sample has around 13,000 clones, 60% to 75% seen once. The sequencing here drew on PBMCs, taken after nivolumab (anti-PD-1) treatment. These receptors came from a person aged 35-79 years with oral cavity squamous cell carcinoma. Both conserved end residues are trimmed from each CDR3.

V gene,CDR3 protein
TRBV27,ASSQIPGTQY
TRBV25-1,ASSEPSGRGNTEAF
TRBV5-1,ASSLAPPGDIQY
TRBV14,ASSQFNQETQY
TRBV10-3,AISSGEDYGYT
TRBV7-6,ASSSPIAGEYEQY
TRBV11-2,ASSFRGDGVLQETQY
TRBV7-9,ASTDDSSYEQY
TRBV5-1,ASSGGEGSGILYMDEQF
TRBV7-3,ASSPGLLGTDTQY
TRBV5-4,ASSPQGVVGYGYT
TRBV7-6,ASSLAGQPYEQY
TRBV14,ASSQWGPLQETQY
TRBV10-3,ATRGQGDGNTIY
TRBV2,ASQSGTGDYEQY
TRBV30,AAGGLAGGLGTDTQY
TRBV7-6,ASSLDRYNEQF
TRBV5-1,ASSAGTNHQETQY
TRBV28,ASSFTPLSRDLGNTEAF
TRBV6-1,ASSEAGEVSGEQY
TRBV4-1,ASSFGTSGRTGELF
TRBV28,ASSWPGQPQH
TRBV9,ASSFGGGGYEQY
TRBV2,ASSAEVTANYGYT
TRBV9,ASSVGLPPSYEQY
TRBV5-1,ASSVGLGAPGELF
TRBV11-3,ASSPRGGHTQY
TRBV7-8,ASSLGDSYQF
TRBV27,ASSWTGASYEQY
TRBV6-5,ASSSRLTGGSDTQY
TRBV28,ASSTGPNYGYT
TRBV11-2,ASSLVGINQPQH
TRBV6-1,ASRGDRGREKLF
TRBV6-1,ASSEDPSTAGNTIY
TRBV6-5,ASSYDEGISYEQY
TRBV19,ASSIGYSNQPQH
TRBV27,ASKDKPGQVYEQY
TRBV9,ASSVEGTHQPQH
TRBV28,ASSFKGHLGADTQY
TRBV19,ASSIWDTQY
TRBV15,ATSRDLWGEENEQF
TRBV19,ASSTLGEAQY
TRBV30,AWSVGRHTGELF
TRBV7-8,ASSPISARGETRDTQY
TRBV4-2,ASSQASSGGQETQY
TRBV5-1,ASSSGVRRGYEQY
TRBV30,AWRRYQETQY
TRBV13,ASSSDVLDADSYEQY
TRBV2,ASSGKGTQY
TRBV2,ASSQRMYSPLH
TRBV5-1,ASRQRTSGGLRTDTQY
TRBV27,ASSAQGNTEAF
TRBV30,AWSLGSNQPQH
TRBV5-6,ASSSYVRGENTEAF
TRBV6-5,ASSYSDGGNTIY
TRBV5-1,ASSLRGLGASRETQY